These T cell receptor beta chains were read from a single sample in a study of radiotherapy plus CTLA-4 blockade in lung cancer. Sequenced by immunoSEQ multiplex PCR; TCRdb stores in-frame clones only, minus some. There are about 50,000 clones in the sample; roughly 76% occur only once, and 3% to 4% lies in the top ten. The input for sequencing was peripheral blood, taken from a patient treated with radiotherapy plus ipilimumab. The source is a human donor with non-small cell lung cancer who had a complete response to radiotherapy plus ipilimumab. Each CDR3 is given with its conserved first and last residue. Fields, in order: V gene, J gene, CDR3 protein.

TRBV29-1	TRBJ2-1	CSVFRDEQFF
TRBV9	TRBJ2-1	CASSVANDNEQFF
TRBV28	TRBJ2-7	CASISPGLAGAEQYF
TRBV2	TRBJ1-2	CASLGREPYGYTF
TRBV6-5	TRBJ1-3	CASRTGIYSGNTIYF
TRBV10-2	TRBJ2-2	CASRKTGLESNTGELFF
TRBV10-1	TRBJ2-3	CASSESGLSTDTQYF
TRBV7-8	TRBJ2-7	CASSRGTGINYEQYF
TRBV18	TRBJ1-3	CASSNKGDSGNTIYF
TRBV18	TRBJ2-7	CASSPPSGANSYEQYF
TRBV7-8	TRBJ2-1	CASSRRQGEGGYEQFF
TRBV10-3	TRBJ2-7	CAISEPGGGAGYEQYF
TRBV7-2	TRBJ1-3	CASSYIWAENTIYF
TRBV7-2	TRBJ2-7	CASSATATGNYEQYF
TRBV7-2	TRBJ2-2	CASSLQGPYTGELFF
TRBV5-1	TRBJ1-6	CASSSVGQGRSPLHF
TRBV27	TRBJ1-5	CASSYAGVQPQHF
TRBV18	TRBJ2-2	CASSPSLAEATGELFF
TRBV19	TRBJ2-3	CASSIGTDTQYF
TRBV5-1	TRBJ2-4	CASSPRLFTGTGNIQYF
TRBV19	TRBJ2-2	CAGGQGGNTGELFF
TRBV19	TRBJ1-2	CASSPYDNDGYTF
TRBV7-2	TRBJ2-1	CASSPRTSGSNEQFF
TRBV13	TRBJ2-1	CASSLRAGGRSYNEQFF
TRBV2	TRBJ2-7	CASRDQGGYEQYF
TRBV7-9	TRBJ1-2	CASSNTGFYYGYTF
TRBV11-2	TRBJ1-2	CASRRTRGSYGYTF
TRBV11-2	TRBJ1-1	CASGQILNTEAFF
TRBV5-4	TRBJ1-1	CASSRAGWDTEAFF
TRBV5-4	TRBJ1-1	CASILQGSGTEAFF
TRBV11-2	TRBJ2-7	CASSPTSGGTSYEQYF
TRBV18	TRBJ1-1	CASSPDLPEAFF
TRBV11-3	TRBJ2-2	CASSPGLVPPGELFF
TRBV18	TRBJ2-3	CASSRNRDTKSIDTQYF
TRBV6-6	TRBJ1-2	CAIPRGQDGSSYGYTF
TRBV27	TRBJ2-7	CASGRNGGWGEQYF
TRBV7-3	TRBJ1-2	CASSPYRGGGHLYGYTF
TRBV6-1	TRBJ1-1	CASSRRDRTEAFF
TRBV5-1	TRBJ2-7	CASSLRGGSSYEQYF
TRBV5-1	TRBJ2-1	CASSLLDSGDEQFF
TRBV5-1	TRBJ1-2	CASSQTGDYGYTF
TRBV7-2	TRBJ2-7	CASSLVSAGGALYEQYF
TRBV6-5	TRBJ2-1	CASSFKRPPYYNEQFF
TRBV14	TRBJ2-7	CASSVGTSGHEQYF
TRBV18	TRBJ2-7	CASSPMGGRLAASYEQYF
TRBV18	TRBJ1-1	CASSELENTEAFF
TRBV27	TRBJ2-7	CASSMGQSSYEQYF
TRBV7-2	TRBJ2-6	CASSLAGGSGANVLTF
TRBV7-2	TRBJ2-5	CASTLWGPSGLQETQYF
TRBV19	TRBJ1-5	CASSGRGAGNQPQHF
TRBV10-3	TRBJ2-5	CAISETGTQETQYF
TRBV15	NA	CATSRDLSYEQYF
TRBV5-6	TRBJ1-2	CASSLQRGSGGYTF
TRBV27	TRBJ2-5	CASSLWTGQTQYF
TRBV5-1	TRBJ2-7	CASSGSPGHPPYEQYF
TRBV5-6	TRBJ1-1	CASSPGTGRDTEAFF
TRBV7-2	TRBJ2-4	CASSLGGTGLNIQYF
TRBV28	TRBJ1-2	CASSPLLTANYGYTF
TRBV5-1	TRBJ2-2	CASSLPVYASGFGELFF